The rows below give T cell receptor beta chains drawn from one sample of a study of blood T cell repertoires in COVID-19. Measured with immunoSEQ multiplex PCR; TCRdb has only the in-frame clones, and not every one. The sample lists under 350,000 clones, approximately 84% occurring once. Source material: PBMCs or T cells enriched from blood (not recorded which). These receptors came from a man aged 30 to 39 who had recovered from COVID-19. Both conserved end residues are part of each CDR3.

v_gene: TRBV6-1; j_gene: TRBJ1-2; CDR3aa: CASSESVLQGYYGYTF
v_gene: TRBV18; j_gene: TRBJ2-3; CDR3aa: CASSPTTTSTDTQYF
v_gene: TRBV28; j_gene: TRBJ1-1; CDR3aa: CASSLAGLTSNTEAFF
v_gene: TRBV4-1; j_gene: TRBJ1-5; CDR3aa: CASSSTRGQGLQPQHF
v_gene: TRBV28; j_gene: TRBJ1-6; CDR3aa: CASRDLEDTYNSPLHF
v_gene: TRBV27; j_gene: TRBJ1-6; CDR3aa: CASSLYQGSDSPLHF
v_gene: TRBV19; j_gene: TRBJ1-1; CDR3aa: CASSGTGGGGEAFF
v_gene: TRBV6-5; j_gene: TRBJ2-1; CDR3aa: CASSYEGIRNEQFF
v_gene: TRBV7-2; j_gene: TRBJ1-1; CDR3aa: CASLRDRNTEAFF
v_gene: TRBV24-1; j_gene: TRBJ2-3; CDR3aa: CATSESGTGTDTQYF
v_gene: TRBV4-1; j_gene: TRBJ1-5; CDR3aa: CASSQPPGQGMDQPQHF